This TCR beta chain was observed in a study of blood T cell repertoires in COVID-19 (dated by TCRdb to 2018 to 2021). Background on the whole study: Samples covering the acute and convalescent phases of COVID-19 were provided by collaborators in the United States, Italy and Spain. Sample metadata almost always included a de-identified subject ID, COVID-19 status, age in years and sex. The material from the prospective study consisted of cDNA or gDNA derived from T cells, B-cell-depleted T cells, or PBMCs. The samples were drawn from two sources: the first 160 participants of the ongoing ImmuneRACE study, and 1,000 to 1,500 subjects contributed by 6 global collaborators. Where HLA class I and class II types were available, the types were taken from metadata supplied by the sample provider, not from assay-based typing. Deeply sampled blood TCRbeta repertoires from subjects exposed to, actively infected with, or recovered from COVID-19 were included in the dataset. The repertoires were made available in a free public database intended to serve as a resource for research on the immune response to SARS-CoV-2.

Collaborating institutions collected whole blood in K2EDTA tubes following their own protocols. For TCRbeta analysis, collaborator samples were shipped as frozen whole blood, as isolated PBMCs, or as DNA extracted from either sample type. TCRbeta CDR3 regions were amplified from genomic DNA using the immunoSEQ Assay, a bias-controlled multiplex PCR. The paper's processing steps were these. Nucleated cell counts per sample were estimated from amplification of reference gene primers within the assay. To quantify the absolute abundance of each unique TCRbeta CDR3 rearrangement, sequence reads were collapsed and filtered. For each sample, productive Simpson clonality was calculated as the square root of Simpson's diversity index across productive rearrangements. TCRdb holds this immuneACCESS table with in-frame rearrangements only. Some clones are missing; in checked studies, unresolved V genes explain under half, and the rest has no known cause. V and J calls and clone size are copied from that table; D and trimming were computed from the DNA. The sample data list roughly 100,000 clones, and roughly 90% of these were observed just once. Together, the top ten hold 6.2% of the sample.

On this clone: It has no known antigen specificity. No base quality information exists; no much larger clone differs at one position.

Summary of the overall study and its limitations: Clinical and demographic metadata were provided uncurated, with the amount varying by source and participant.

Trimming takes 7 bases from V and 6 bases from J, and the germline ends sit 12 bases apart. Including the terminal cysteine and phenylalanine, the CDR3 comprises 13 residues. The DNA shown is the 39-base CDR3, in frame from base 1. The origin of this receptor is a human donor in a cohort sampled during active COVID-19. The sample was peripheral blood. This chain is built from TRBV12-3 or TRBV12-4 and TRBJ2-2; perhaps TRBD1 is the D gene, with 6 bases matching. The DNA sequence is as follows: TGTGCCAGCATCCTAGGGGGTGCCGGGGAGCTGTTTTTT. It codes for CASILGGAGELFF.